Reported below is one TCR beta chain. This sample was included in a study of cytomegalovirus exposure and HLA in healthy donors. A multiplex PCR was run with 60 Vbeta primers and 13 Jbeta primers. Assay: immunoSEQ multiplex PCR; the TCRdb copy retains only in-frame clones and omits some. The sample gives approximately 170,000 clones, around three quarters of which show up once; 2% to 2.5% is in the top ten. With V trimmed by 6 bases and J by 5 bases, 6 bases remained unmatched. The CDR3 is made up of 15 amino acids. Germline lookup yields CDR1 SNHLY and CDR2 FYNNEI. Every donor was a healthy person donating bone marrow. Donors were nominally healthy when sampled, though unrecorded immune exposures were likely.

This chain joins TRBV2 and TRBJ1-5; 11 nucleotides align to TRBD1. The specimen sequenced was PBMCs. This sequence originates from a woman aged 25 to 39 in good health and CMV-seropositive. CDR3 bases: TGTGCCAGCAGATTTGGACAGGGGGCCCATCAGCCCCAGCATTTT. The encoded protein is CASRFGQGAHQPQHF.